A single TCR beta chain is shown here with its context. Assay: immunoSEQ multiplex PCR; the TCRdb copy retains only in-frame clones and omits some. The table shows about 110,000 clones, with approximately 90% occurring only once. This CDR3 contains 15 residues. Germline assignment: CDR1 MNHEY and CDR2 SVGAGI. J was trimmed by 1 base and V by 2 bases; bases with no gene match: 3. Autologous stem cell transplantation was followed by relapse in every patient, and brentuximab vedotin exposure varied. This entry belongs to a study of PD-1 blockade in classical Hodgkin lymphoma. This sequence was found in a human donor with classical Hodgkin lymphoma. This chain links TRBV6-5 with TRBJ2-3, with 7 bases matching TRBD2. This sample comprised peripheral blood mononuclear cells (PBMCs), obtained before the second cycle of nivolumab. The CDR3 bases are TGTGCCAGCAGTTACGCGGGAGACGGCACAGATACGCAGTATTTT. Translated, it gives CASSYAGDGTDTQYF.